Each of the 6 T cell receptor beta chains below was sequenced from the same sample in a study of memory CD4+ T cells and cytomegalovirus serostatus. Clones were sequenced by immunoSEQ multiplex PCR, and TCRdb holds only the in-frame ones, with some missing. The sample has under 80,000 clones; 75% to 90% are singletons. Single viable CD3+CD4+CD8-CD45RO+ cells were sorted as the memory CD4+ T cells. The sequenced sample was memory CD4+ T cells from blood. The receptors shown here come from an adult in good health and CMV-seronegative.

This chain links TRBV28 with TRBJ1-5; TRBD1 matches at 7 bases. Germline values: CDR1 MDHEN, CDR2 SYDVKM. CDR3 size: 15 residues. V was clipped by 7 bases and J by 3 bases; unmatched bases: 9. CDR3 protein: CASNPEGAYNQPQHF. In DNA, the CDR3 is TGTGCCAGCAACCCTGAGGGGGCCTACAATCAGCCCCAGCATTTT.

The chain links TRBV5-1 to TRBJ2-3; D might be TRBD2 (6 bases). The CDR3 runs to 17 residues. Germline loops: CDR1 SGHRS, CDR2 YFSETQ. Between the trimmed V and J ends, which lost 4 bases and 2 bases, there was a span of 20 bases. The CDR3 protein is CASSPGVGRTATDTQYF. The CDR3 DNA reads TGCGCCAGCAGCCCGGGGGTGGGGAGGACGGCCACAGATACGCAGTATTTT.

This clone has a single count. This chain connects TRBV5-1 to TRBJ1-1; D is uncertain. Trimming took off 5 bases at V and 5 bases at J, with 22 bases between the two ends. This CDR3 is 16 amino acids long. Germline V CDR1 and CDR2: SGHRS, YFSETQ. CDR3 amino acids: CASSPTSEVVKTEAFF. CDR3 DNA sequence: TGCGCCAGCAGTCCTACCTCAGAGGTGGTTAAGACTGAAGCTTTCTTT. The full variable domain, in which reference TRBV5-1 and TRBJ1-1 provide the parts outside the CDR3, is KAGVTQTPRYLIKTRGQQVTLSCSPISGHRSVSWYQQTPGQGLQFLFEYFSETQRNKGNFPGRFSGRQFSNSRSEMNVSTLELGDSALYLCASSPTSEVVKTEAFFGQGTRLTVV.

The sample holds one count of this clone. The J gene is TRBJ2-2, the V gene TRBV4-1, with D possibly matching TRBD1 (6 bases). Germline V gives CDR1 MGHRA, CDR2 YSYEKL. The V end was cut by 3 bases, the J end by 1 base, with 15 bases between. The CDR3 is made up of 17 amino acids. CDR3 sequence reads: CASSQAPGTLNTGELFF. CDR3 sequence (DNA): TGCGCCAGCAGCCAGGCCCCCGGGACATTGAACACCGGGGAGCTGTTTTTT.

This clone has just one count. This chain joins TRBV11-2 and TRBJ2-2, with unresolved D. The CDR3 is 14 amino acids. The V end lost 2 bases, the J end lost 2 bases, and 6 bases lay between the germline ends. The germline V gene has CDR1 SGHAT and CDR2 FQNNGV. CDR3 sequence (DNA): TGTGCCAGCAGCTTATCTCTAAACACCGGGGAGCTGTTTTTT. This gives the protein CASSLSLNTGELFF.

This chain connects TRBV6-5 to TRBJ1-2; 8 bases align to TRBD1. Germline CDR1 is MNHEY and CDR2 is SVGAGI. The CDR3 length is 13 residues. The V segment lost 2 bases and the J segment 4 bases; nucleotides outside the gene matches: 0. This CDR3 is CASSYTGGYGYTF. CDR3 sequence (DNA): TGTGCCAGCAGTTACACAGGGGGCTATGGCTACACCTTC.